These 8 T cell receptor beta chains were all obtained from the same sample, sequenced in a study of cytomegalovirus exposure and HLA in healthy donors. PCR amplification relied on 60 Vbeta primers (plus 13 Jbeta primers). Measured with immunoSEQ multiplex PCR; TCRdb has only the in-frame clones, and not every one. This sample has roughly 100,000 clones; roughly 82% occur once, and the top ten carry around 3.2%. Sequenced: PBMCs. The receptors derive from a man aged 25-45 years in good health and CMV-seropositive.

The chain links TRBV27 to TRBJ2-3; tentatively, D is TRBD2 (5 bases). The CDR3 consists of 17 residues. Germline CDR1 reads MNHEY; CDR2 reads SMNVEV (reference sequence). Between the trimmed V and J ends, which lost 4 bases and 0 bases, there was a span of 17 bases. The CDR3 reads CASSSRESLSSTDTQYF. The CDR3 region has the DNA TGTGCCAGCAGTTCAAGGGAGAGCCTATCTAGCACAGATACGCAGTATTTT.

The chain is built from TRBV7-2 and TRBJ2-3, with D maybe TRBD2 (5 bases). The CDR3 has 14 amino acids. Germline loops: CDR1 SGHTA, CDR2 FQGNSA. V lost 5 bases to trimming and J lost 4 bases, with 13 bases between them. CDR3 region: CASSRAHGADTQYF. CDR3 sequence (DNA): TGTGCCAGCAGCCGGGCACACGGGGCAGATACGCAGTATTTT. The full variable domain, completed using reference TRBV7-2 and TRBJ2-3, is GAGVSQSPSNKVTEKGKDVELRCDPISGHTALYWYRQSLGQGLEFLIYFQGNSAPDKSGLPSDRFSAERTGGSVSTLTIQRTQQEDSAVYLCASSRAHGADTQYFGPGTRLTVL.

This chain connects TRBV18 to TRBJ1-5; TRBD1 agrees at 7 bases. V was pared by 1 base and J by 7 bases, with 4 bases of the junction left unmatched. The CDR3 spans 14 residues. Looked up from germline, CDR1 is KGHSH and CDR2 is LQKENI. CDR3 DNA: TGTGCCAGCTCACCACAGGGGGCGGGACAGCCCCAGCATTTT. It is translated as CASSPQGAGQPQHF.

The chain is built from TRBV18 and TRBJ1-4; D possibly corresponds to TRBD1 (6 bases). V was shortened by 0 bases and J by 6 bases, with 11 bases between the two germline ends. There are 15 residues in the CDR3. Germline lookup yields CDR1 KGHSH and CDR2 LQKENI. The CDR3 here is CASSPPPGVDEKLFF. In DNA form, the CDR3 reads TGTGCCAGCTCACCACCGCCAGGGGTCGATGAAAAACTGTTTTTT.

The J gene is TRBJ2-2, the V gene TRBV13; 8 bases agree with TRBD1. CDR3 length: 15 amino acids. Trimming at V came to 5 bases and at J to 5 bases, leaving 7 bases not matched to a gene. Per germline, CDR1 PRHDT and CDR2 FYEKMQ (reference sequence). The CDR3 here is CASSLGQGGTGELFF. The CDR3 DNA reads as TGTGCCAGCAGCCTTGGACAGGGAGGTACCGGGGAGCTGTTTTTT.

The CDR3, as DNA: TGTGCCAGCAGCCAAGAAGCCCTCACGTTAGCGGGAGCCTACGAGCAGTACTTC. This translates into CASSQEALTLAGAYEQYF. The V call is TRBV14, the J call TRBJ2-7, with TRBD2 matching over 9 bases. Trimming took 0 bases from V and 2 from J; bases not matched to a gene: 11. Germline assignment: CDR1 SGHDN and CDR2 FVKESK. The CDR3 is made up of 18 amino acids.

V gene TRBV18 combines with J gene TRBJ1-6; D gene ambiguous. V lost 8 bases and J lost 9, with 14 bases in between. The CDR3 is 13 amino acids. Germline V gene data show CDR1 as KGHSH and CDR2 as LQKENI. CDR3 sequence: CASPSLPRSPLHF. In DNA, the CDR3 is TGTGCCAGCCCGAGCCTACCGCGTTCACCCCTCCACTTT.

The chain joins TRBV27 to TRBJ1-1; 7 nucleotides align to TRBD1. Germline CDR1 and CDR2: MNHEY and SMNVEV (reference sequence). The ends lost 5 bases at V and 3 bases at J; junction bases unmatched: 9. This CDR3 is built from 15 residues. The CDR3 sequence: CASSPGDRLDTEAFF. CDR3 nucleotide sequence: TGTGCCAGCAGTCCCGGGGACAGACTAGACACTGAAGCTTTCTTT.